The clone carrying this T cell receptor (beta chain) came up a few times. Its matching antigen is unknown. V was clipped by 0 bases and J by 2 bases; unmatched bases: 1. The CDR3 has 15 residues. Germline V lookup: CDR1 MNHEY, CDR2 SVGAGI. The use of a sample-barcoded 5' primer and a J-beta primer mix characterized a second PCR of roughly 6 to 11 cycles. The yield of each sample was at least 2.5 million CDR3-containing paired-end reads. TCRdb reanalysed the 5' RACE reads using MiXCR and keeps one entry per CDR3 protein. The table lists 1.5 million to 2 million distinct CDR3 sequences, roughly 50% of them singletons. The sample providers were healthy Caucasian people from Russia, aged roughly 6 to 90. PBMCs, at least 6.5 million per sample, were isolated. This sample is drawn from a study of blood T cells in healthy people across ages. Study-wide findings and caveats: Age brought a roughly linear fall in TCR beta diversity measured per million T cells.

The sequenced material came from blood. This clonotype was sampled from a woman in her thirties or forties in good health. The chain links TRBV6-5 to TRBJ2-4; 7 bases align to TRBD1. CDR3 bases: TGTGCCAGCAGTTACTCAGGGGGCTCCAAAAACATTCAGTACTTC. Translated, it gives CASSYSGGSKNIQYF.